This T cell receptor beta chain was documented in a study of immune reconstitution after stem cell transplant in scleroderma. This clonotype ranks as large. CDR3 length equals 16 residues. V trimming: 1 base; J trimming: 2 bases; junction bases outside the gene matches: 5. CDR1 and CDR2 from the germline V gene are MNHNS and SASEGT. TCRdb independently ran MiXCR on the RT-PCR reads; one entry per CDR3 protein. In the table there are about 2,200 distinct CDR3 sequences, approximately 11% of which are singletons. The receptor was derived from a female donor with systemic sclerosis. This sample was obtained before or after autologous hematopoietic stem cell transplantation (not recorded which). The chain has TRBV6-1 and TRBJ2-7; 10 bases agree with TRBD1. The chain's CDR3 is CASSEVGQGLPYEQYF. The CDR3 DNA sequence: TGTGCCAGCAGTGAAGTGGGACAGGGGTTACCCTACGAGCAGTACTTC.